This T cell receptor (beta chain) was sequenced for a study of cytomegalovirus exposure and HLA in healthy donors. General study findings and limits: Several of the most significant clusters appeared linked to common viral pathogens, based on a later analysis. Reports indicate that TCR beta sequences accurately predicted the HLA-A and HLA-B alleles of most subjects. In a later analysis, V- and J-gene trimming of beta chains associated with a DCLRE1C missense variant, replicated independently.

Losses at the gene ends were 5 bases for V and 0 bases for J; bases not matched to a gene: 5. This CDR3 region has 15 residues. Germline assignment: CDR1 MNHNS and CDR2 SASEGT. The primer mix had 60 Vbeta and 13 Jbeta primers. Sequencing used immunoSEQ multiplex PCR; TCRdb keeps in-frame clones, though not all of them. The data contain over 80,000 clones, about 79% of them singletons. On this clone: Its cognate antigen is unknown.

Sequencing was done on a sample of PBMCs. The chain joins TRBV6-1 to TRBJ1-2; TRBD1 matches at 8 bases. The receptor was isolated from a man aged 50 to 59 in good health and CMV-seronegative. CDR3: CASSFGQGANYGYTF. The CDR3 coding sequence is TGTGCCAGCAGTTTTGGACAGGGAGCTAACTATGGCTACACCTTC.